The clone carrying this T cell receptor (beta chain) was seen many times. What it recognizes is unknown. The data originate from a study of T cells in Graves' hyperthyroidism and ophthalmopathy. Broader study findings: Most clonotypes that expanded in the thyroid above 0.001 also showed up in blood. Ophthalmopathy onset followed model prediction by a median roughly six months.

Amplification of TCR beta CDR3 regions was performed using RNA transcripts as template. The primer set for the first-round RT-PCR of the TCR CDR3 was HTBI. TCRdb called the multiplex PCR reads again in MiXCR, with one record for every CDR3 protein. This table has over 500,000 distinct CDR3 sequences, 40% to 55% appearing once. The CDR3 has 15 amino acids. The V end lost 3 bases, the J end lost 6 bases, and 17 bases lay between the germline ends. CDR1 is SGHTA and CDR2 is FQGNSA in the germline V gene. Exclusion of a patient resulted from uncontrolled infection, other autoimmune disease, pregnancy or lactation. In making diagnoses, clinical symptoms, serum thyroxine and TRAb, thyroid ultrasound and orbital computed tomography were all used.

This chain connects TRBV7-2 to TRBJ1-2; D may be TRBD1 (5 bases). The sample comprised peripheral blood or thyroid tissue (not recorded which). The TCR comes from an adult woman with Graves' disease, either hyperthyroidism or ophthalmopathy (not recorded which). In DNA, the CDR3 is TGTGCCAGCAGCTTGGACGCCCTTGGGGACGATGGCTACACCTTC. As protein: CASSLDALGDDGYTF. Full variable domain (missing parts from reference TRBV7-2 and TRBJ1-2): GAGVSQSPSNKVTEKGKDVELRCDPISGHTALYWYRQSLGQGLEFLIYFQGNSAPDKSGLPSDRFSAERTGGSVSTLTIQRTQQEDSAVYLCASSLDALGDDGYTFGSGTRLTVV.